The clone carrying this T cell receptor beta chain was seen only a few times. Its antigen remains unknown. This sample is part of a study of cytotoxic CD8 clonotypes in ibrutinib-treated CLL. V lost 6 bases to trimming and J lost 7 bases, with 10 bases between them. Germline CDR1 reads DFQATT; CDR2 reads SNEGSKA (reference sequence). The CDR3 is 10 residues long. Libraries were prepared by immunoSEQ multiplex PCR; TCRdb keeps only in-frame clonotypes and omits some of them. The sample contains 200,000 to 250,000 clones, 75% to 85% of which appear only once. Regarding the study as a whole: Against age-matched healthy donors, baseline clonality ran higher and tracked circulating CD8+ T-cell counts.

This chain joins TRBV20-1 and TRBJ2-7, with D unclear. Material: PBMCs, obtained after 12 months of ibrutinib treatment. The receptor comes from a human donor with chronic lymphocytic leukemia. The CDR3 here is CSAKDREQYF. The CDR3 region has the DNA TGCAGTGCCAAGGACCGGGAGCAGTACTTC.